Listed here are 22 T cell receptor beta chains from one sample, sequenced in a study of blood T cells in healthy people across ages. The second PCR ran roughly 6 to 12 cycles with a sample-barcoded 5' primer and J-beta primers. TCRdb redid the calling of the 5' RACE reads with MiXCR, one entry per CDR3 protein. The data show 890,000 or so distinct CDR3 sequences, under 80% seen once. Sample: blood. These receptors originate from a man younger than 40 in good health.

This chain links TRBV28 with TRBJ1-1, with D possibly being TRBD1 (6 bases). The CDR3 length is 14 residues. The germline CDR1 and CDR2 sequences are MDHEN and SYDVKM. Trimming took off 7 bases at V and 1 base at J, with 13 bases between the two ends. In DNA form, the CDR3 reads TGTGCCAGCACCCCAGCAGGGGCGAACACTGAAGCTTTCTTT. Amino acids: CASTPAGANTEAFF.

This clonotype was seen more than once but under ten times. The genes are TRBV6-1 and TRBJ2-1, with 9 bases aligning to TRBD2. Trimming cost V 6 bases and J 6 bases; bases outside gene matches: 9. CDR3 length: 15 amino acids. CDR1 is MNHNS and CDR2 is SASEGT in the germline V gene. The CDR3 bases are TGTGCCAGCAGCCGCCGGTCTAGCGGGGTCAATGAGCAGTTCTTC. Protein: CASSRRSSGVNEQFF.

The gene calls are TRBV28 and TRBJ2-3, with D tentatively TRBD1 or TRBD2 (5 bases each). The CDR3 length is 15 residues. Trimming took 6 bases from V and 5 from J, leaving 18 bases between them. Germline V CDR1 and CDR2: MDHEN, SYDVKM. The CDR3 here is CASSLLFGAEDTQYF. The CDR3 nucleotides read TGTGCCAGCAGCCTCCTTTTCGGGGCTGAAGATACGCAGTATTTT.

This clonotype was observed a few times. The V gene is TRBV29-1, the J gene TRBJ1-1; 7 bases fit TRBD1. CDR1 SQVTM and CDR2 ANQGSEA come from the germline V gene. The CDR3 covers 12 residues. With V trimmed by 7 bases and J by 4 bases, 6 bases remained unmatched. CDR3 nucleotides: TGCAGCGCACAGGGGAGGGGCACTGAAGCTTTCTTT. It encodes CSAQGRGTEAFF.

The CDR3 sequence: CAWSVPEQGYEQYF. The CDR3 nucleotides are TGTGCCTGGAGTGTACCCGAGCAGGGCTACGAGCAGTACTTC. The chain combines TRBV30 with TRBJ2-7; D is perhaps TRBD1 (5 bases). This CDR3 is 14 amino acids long. Trimming took off 0 bases at V and 3 bases at J, with 12 bases between the two ends. Germline V CDR1 and CDR2: GTSNPN, SVGIG (reference sequence).

The gene calls are TRBV6-5 and TRBJ2-5, with D possibly being TRBD2 (5 bases). Between the trimmed V and J ends, which lost 7 bases and 0 bases, there was a span of 9 bases. Germline loops: CDR1 MNHEY, CDR2 SVGAGI. This CDR3 is 13 amino acids long. CDR3 region: CASTPGDQETQYF. CDR3 in DNA: TGTGCCAGCACCCCCGGGGACCAAGAGACCCAGTACTTC.

V and J are TRBV28 and TRBJ2-5; D might be TRBD1 (6 bases). The better agreement between TRBJ2-7 and the DNA end casts doubt on the J call. Germline CDR1 and CDR2: MDHEN and SYDVKM. CDR3 size: 14 residues. For the CDR3, the DNA is TGTGCCAGCAGCCGACCGGGACACAGCTACGAGCAGTACTTC. Encoded protein: CASSRPGHSYEQYF.

This clonotype was counted between two and nine times. The chain links TRBV10-3 to TRBJ2-3; 8 bases fit TRBD1. The CDR3 spans 13 residues. The V gene's germline CDR1 is ENHRY and CDR2 SYGVKD. The junction had 3 bases not matched to a gene; V was cut back by 3 bases and J by 7 bases. The CDR3 DNA reads TGTGCCATCAGTGAAGGACAGGGCAATACGCAGTATTTT. This gives the protein CAISEGQGNTQYF.

This clonotype was seen more than once but under ten times. The chain is built from TRBV29-1 and TRBJ2-4; 10 bases map to TRBD1. This CDR3 region has 15 residues. Germline V lookup: CDR1 SQVTM, CDR2 ANQGSEA. Losses at the gene ends were 5 bases for V and 3 bases for J; bases not matched to a gene: 7. Here the CDR3 reads CSVTEDRGFKNIQYF. CDR3 nucleotide sequence: TGCAGCGTTACCGAGGACAGGGGGTTCAAAAACATTCAGTACTTC.

The chain employs TRBV4-2 and TRBJ2-5, with 7 positions matching TRBD1. The better agreement between TRBJ2-7 and the DNA end casts doubt on the J call. Per germline, CDR1 LGHNA and CDR2 YNFKEQ. The CDR3 length is 16 residues. This CDR3 reads CASSQEVAQGFDEQYF. CDR3 coding DNA: TGTGCCAGCAGCCAAGAGGTTGCACAGGGGTTTGACGAGCAGTACTTC.

The J gene is TRBJ2-7, the V gene TRBV9, with 7 bases aligning to TRBD1. Germline CDR1 and CDR2: SGDLS and YYNGEE. This CDR3 has 15 amino acids. V dropped 2 bases and J dropped 4; count of bases not matched to a gene: 9. CDR3: CASSVDWDRTYEQYF. CDR3 nucleotides: TGTGCCAGCAGCGTTGACTGGGACAGAACTTACGAGCAGTACTTC.

The rearrangement joins TRBV12-3 or TRBV12-4 to TRBJ1-1, with a possible D match to TRBD1 (5 bases). There are 12 residues in the CDR3. Between the trimmed V and J ends, which lost 3 bases and 7 bases, there was a span of 9 bases. CDR3 protein: CASSFRDGEAFF. The DNA for the CDR3 is TGTGCCAGCAGTTTCAGGGACGGTGAAGCTTTCTTT.

The chain combines TRBV4-3 with TRBJ2-3; tentative D call: TRBD2 (6 bases). The CDR3 has 17 amino acids. The germline gives CDR1 LGHNA, CDR2 YSLEER. V lost 8 bases and J 4 bases, leaving 25 bases between the germline ends. The CDR3 coding sequence is TGCGCCAGCTCCCTTGCCATTATAGCCGGGAGCGCAGATACGCAGTATTTT. Translated, it gives CASSLAIIAGSADTQYF.

The gene calls are TRBV7-9 and TRBJ2-3; 8 nucleotides agree with TRBD1. J was trimmed by 6 bases and V by 5 bases; bases with no gene match: 7. This CDR3 is built from 14 residues. The V gene's germline CDR1 is SEHNR and CDR2 FQNEAQ (reference sequence). CDR3 residues: CASSTGQGSDTQYF. CDR3 nucleotides: TGTGCCAGCAGCACCGGACAGGGCTCCGATACGCAGTATTTT.

This chain joins TRBV7-8 and TRBJ2-3; no definite D call. The CDR3 totals 14 residues. Germline CDR1 reads SGHVS; CDR2 reads FQNEAQ. The V end lost 0 bases, the J end lost 1 base, and 5 bases lay between the germline ends. The CDR3 spells CASSLASGTDTQYF. For the CDR3, the DNA is TGTGCCAGCAGCTTAGCGTCGGGCACAGATACGCAGTATTTT.

V is TRBV4-2 and J is TRBJ2-4; maybe TRBD1 (7 bases). The germline V and J ends were trimmed by 0 bases and 13 bases, with 22 bases remaining between them. Germline loops: CDR1 LGHNA, CDR2 YNFKEQ. CDR3 length: 16 amino acids. CDR3 DNA sequence: TGTGCCAGCAGCCAAGATAGGAGGGGGCGAGAGGAAAAGCAGTACTTC. Amino acids: CASSQDRRGREEKQYF.

The CDR3 DNA sequence: TGCGCCAGCAGCCAGAGTGCACTGGGCGAGCAGTACTTC. Its translation is CASSQSALGEQYF. The chain joins TRBV4-3 to TRBJ2-1; D gene ambiguous. The J call may be incorrect, as the DNA end agrees better with TRBJ2-7. This CDR3 contains 13 residues. Germline CDR1 LGHNA, CDR2 YSLEER.

The chain combines TRBV6-5 with TRBJ2-5, with D perhaps TRBD1 or TRBD2 (5 bases each). CDR1 and CDR2 from the germline V gene are MNHEY and SVGAGI. CDR3 length: 14 amino acids. Trimming cost V 6 bases and J 5 bases, with 16 bases left between them. CDR3 nucleotides: TGTGCCAGCAGGGAGCTCCGGGGCCAGGAGACCCAGTACTTC. Translated, it gives CASRELRGQETQYF.

This clonotype was seen only a few times. The chain combines TRBV12-3 or TRBV12-4 with TRBJ2-1; 15 bases are a match to TRBD2. The junction had 11 bases not matched to a gene; V was cut back by 5 bases and J by 0 bases. The CDR3 has 20 amino acids. CDR3 sequence reads: CASSRHGLAGGLGSYNEQFF. CDR3 in DNA: TGTGCCAGCAGTCGCCATGGACTAGCGGGGGGGCTCGGCTCCTACAATGAGCAGTTCTTC.

The gene calls are TRBV9 and TRBJ1-5; 7 bases match TRBD1. Germline loops: CDR1 SGDLS, CDR2 YYNGEE. V dropped 4 bases and J dropped 5; count of bases not matched to a gene: 6. The CDR3 consists of 14 residues. The CDR3: CASSLGQADQPQHF. Written as DNA, the CDR3 is TGTGCCAGCAGCCTCGGACAGGCAGATCAGCCCCAGCATTTT. Full variable domain (missing parts from reference TRBV9 and TRBJ1-5): DSGVTQTPKHLITATGQRVTLRCSPRSGDLSVYWYQQSLDQGLQFLIQYYNGEERAKGNILERFSAQQFPDLHSELNLSSLELGDSALYFCASSLGQADQPQHFGDGTRLSIL.

This clonotype was observed a few times. V and J are TRBV29-1 and TRBJ1-2, with no clear D. V lost 2 bases to trimming and J lost 4 bases, with 5 bases between them. From germline, CDR1 is SQVTM and CDR2 ANQGSEA. The CDR3 contains 11 residues. This CDR3 reads CSVERPYGYTF. The CDR3 nucleotides are TGCAGCGTTGAACGACCCTATGGCTACACCTTC.

The V gene is TRBV9, the J gene TRBJ2-4; 7 positions match TRBD2. Losses at the gene ends were 3 bases for V and 1 base for J; bases not matched to a gene: 4. Germline values: CDR1 SGDLS, CDR2 YYNGEE. The CDR3 runs to 15 residues. CDR3 sequence reads: CASSDGLGAKNIQYF. The CDR3 bases are TGTGCCAGCAGCGATGGACTAGGGGCCAAAAACATTCAGTACTTC.